The 32 T cell receptor beta chains below all came from one sample that was sequenced in a study of identical twins. TCRdb ran MiXCR on the 5' RACE reads and lists one entry per CDR3 protein. The table lists around 680,000 distinct CDR3 sequences, under 9% of them singletons, with roughly 0.97% in the top ten. This sample also appeared in a second study, on yellow fever vaccine responses in identical twins.

The sample consisted of PBMCs. The receptors shown here come from a woman younger than 30 in good health.

CDR3 in DNA: TGTGCCAGTGACGAACCCTCTGGGGCCAACGTCCTGACTTTC. It encodes CASDEPSGANVLTF. The chain links TRBV28 to TRBJ2-6, with D unclear. The CDR3 runs 14 residues. V was pared by 9 bases and J by 0 bases, with 9 bases between. CDR1 is MDHEN and CDR2 is SYDVKM in the germline V gene. Combining the CDR3 with reference TRBV28 and TRBJ2-6 gives the whole variable domain DVKVTQSSRYLVKRTGEKVFLECVQDMDHENMFWYRQDPGLGLRLIYFSYDVKMKEKGDIPEGYSVSREKKERFSLILESASTNQTSMYLCASDEPSGANVLTFGAGSRLTVL.

This clonotype was picked up many times. The chain uses TRBV10-2 and TRBJ1-6; D is unresolved. The V end lost 11 bases, the J end lost 10 bases, and 21 bases lay between the germline ends. The CDR3 consists of 14 residues. Germline values: CDR1 WSHSY, CDR2 SAAADI. This CDR3 reads CACPAGSRVSPLHF. The CDR3 bases are TGCGCCTGCCCCGCCGGGTCAAGGGTGTCACCCCTCCACTTT.

This chain uses TRBV20-1 with TRBJ2-6; TRBD1 agrees at 12 bases. CDR1 DFQATT and CDR2 SNEGSKA come from the germline V gene (reference sequence). CDR3 length: 17 amino acids. The V gene end was trimmed by 3 bases and the J gene end by 2 bases; junction bases not matched to a gene: 5. CDR3 in DNA: TGCAGTGCTAGGTCCGGGACAGGGGGCACTGGGGCCAACGTCCTGACTTTC. Translation: CSARSGTGGTGANVLTF.

The DNA of the CDR3 is TGTGCCAGCAGCGAACGGGCAGGGGGGCCGAACACCGGGGAGCTGTTTTTT. This encodes CASSERAGGPNTGELFF. The chain joins TRBV7-9 to TRBJ2-2; possible D gene TRBD1, 7 bases. Trimming stripped 5 bases from V and 0 bases from J, with 16 bases between. This CDR3 is built from 17 residues. CDR1 is SEHNR and CDR2 is FQNEAQ in the germline V gene (reference sequence).

This clonotype was seen a few times. Here the CDR3 DNA reads TGCAGTGCTAGTCAACCCAGCGGGAGGTGGGATACGCAGTATTTT. Residues: CSASQPSGRWDTQYF. The chain carries TRBV20-1 and TRBJ2-3; 9 bases fit TRBD2. With V trimmed by 3 bases and J by 6 bases, 10 bases remained unmatched. The CDR3 loop spans 15 amino acids. Germline-derived CDR1 and CDR2 are DFQATT and SNEGSKA (reference sequence).

A few counts support this clonotype. The V gene is TRBV28, the J gene TRBJ2-1, with 10 bases aligning to TRBD2. The germline V gene has CDR1 MDHEN and CDR2 SYDVKM. J lost 3 bases, V lost 10 bases, and 6 bases had no gene match. CDR3 length equals 14 residues. The CDR3 nucleotides are TGTGCCACTCACCTAGCGGGAGACTACAATGAGCAGTTCTTC. It yields the protein CATHLAGDYNEQFF.

This clonotype was recorded at least ten times. The chain couples TRBV7-2 to TRBJ2-3; D is possibly TRBD1 (6 bases). There are 14 residues in the CDR3. Trimming shortened V by 5 bases and J by 1 base, and 10 bases separated the two germline ends. The germline V gene encodes CDR1 SGHTA and CDR2 FQGNSA. As DNA, the CDR3 is TGTGCCAGCAGCCCGGGACAACGCACAGATACGCAGTATTTT. Translated: CASSPGQRTDTQYF.

The chain links TRBV20-1 to TRBJ2-1; 13 nucleotides agree with TRBD2. CDR1 is DFQATT, CDR2 SNEGSKA, per germline (reference sequence). There are 16 residues in the CDR3. V was clipped by 5 bases and J by 5 bases; unmatched bases: 9. CDR3 sequence reads: CSASQTSGGTNNEQFF. Here the CDR3 DNA reads TGCAGTGCTTCACAGACTAGCGGGGGGACCAACAATGAGCAGTTCTTC.

This clonotype was seen only a few times. The chain couples TRBV24-1 to TRBJ2-7; TRBD2 aligns across 9 bases. Germline V gene lookup returns CDR1 KGHDR and CDR2 SFDVKD. The CDR3 totals 12 residues. V dropped 8 bases and J dropped 9; count of bases not matched to a gene: 7. In nucleotides, the CDR3 is TGTGCCACCATTACGACTAGCGGTGGGCAGTACTTC. Protein product: CATITTSGGQYF.

V and J are TRBV12-3 or TRBV12-4 and TRBJ2-4; no clear D. Trimming took off 0 bases at V and 1 base at J, with 7 bases between the two ends. The CDR3 sequence is 15 residues long. The CDR3 sequence: CASSLAGKAKNIQYF. CDR3 DNA: TGTGCCAGCAGTTTAGCAGGAAAGGCCAAAAACATTCAGTACTTC.

This clonotype was recorded at least ten times. The chain carries TRBV5-6 and TRBJ2-4; 10 bases line up with TRBD2. The J segment lost 5 bases and the V segment lost 0 bases, leaving 5 bases of the junction unmatched. Germline loops: CDR1 SGHDT, CDR2 YYEEEE. The CDR3 is 16 amino acids. As DNA, the CDR3 is TGTGCCAGCAGCTTGGCCGGACTAGCGGCCCAAAACATTCAGTACTTC. Translation: CASSLAGLAAQNIQYF.

This clonotype was found a few times. The rearrangement uses TRBV15 and TRBJ2-7; D is unresolved. Trimming cost V 4 bases and J 3 bases, with 7 bases left between them. Per germline, CDR1 LNHNV and CDR2 YYDKDF (reference sequence). The CDR3 runs 12 residues. CDR3 residues: CATSTKGYEQYF. For the CDR3, the DNA is TGTGCCACCAGCACAAAAGGCTACGAGCAGTACTTC.

This clonotype was seen ten or more times. The CDR3 DNA reads TGTGCCAGCAGCCTCCAACGATCCAGCGACTCTTTCTACGAGCAGTACTTC. It translates to CASSLQRSSDSFYEQYF. The V and J genes are TRBV4-2 and TRBJ2-7; D ambiguous. The V end lost 4 bases, the J end lost 3 bases, and 22 bases lay between the germline ends. CDR1 LGHNA and CDR2 YNFKEQ come from the germline V gene. This CDR3 comprises 17 residues.

This clonotype was recorded a few times. V gene TRBV7-9 combines with J gene TRBJ2-3; TRBD2 aligns across 8 bases. CDR1 is SEHNR and CDR2 is FQNEAQ in the germline V gene (reference sequence). The CDR3 extends over 15 amino acids. With V trimmed by 3 bases and J by 5 bases, 7 bases remained unmatched. DNA for the CDR3: TGTGCCAGCAGCTTCTTAGCGGGATTGGAAGATACGCAGTATTTT. Translating it yields CASSFLAGLEDTQYF. The variable domain in full, completed from reference TRBV7-9 and TRBJ2-3, reads DTGVSQNPRHKITKRGQNVTFRCDPISEHNRLYWYRQTLGQGPEFLTYFQNEAQLEKSRLLSDRFSAERPKGSFSTLEIQRTEQGDSAMYLCASSFLAGLEDTQYFGPGTRLTVL.

This clonotype was observed a few times. J is TRBJ2-7 and V is TRBV20-1, with D tentatively TRBD2 (5 bases). Germline CDR1 is DFQATT and CDR2 is SNEGSKA (reference sequence). The ends were cut back, 4 bases at V and 2 bases at J, with 18 bases in the middle. The CDR3 loop spans 15 amino acids. CDR3 DNA sequence: TGCAGTGCTATCATCCGGGGAAAGGGAACCTACGAGCAGTACTTC. Amino acids: CSAIIRGKGTYEQYF.

The sample holds a few counts of this clonotype. The CDR3 sequence is CSVRTGEHNEQYF. CDR3 bases: TGCAGCGTTCGGACAGGGGAGCATAACGAGCAGTACTTC. The chain employs TRBV29-1 and TRBJ2-7, with 9 bases that match TRBD1. V shed 5 bases and J 5 bases; nucleotides not matched to a gene: 7. In germline, CDR1 is SQVTM, CDR2 ANQGSEA. CDR3 length: 13 residues.

This clonotype has just a few counts. The gene calls are TRBV6-1 and TRBJ2-3; 10 bases align to TRBD2. Per germline, CDR1 MNHNS and CDR2 SASEGT. V was pared by 5 bases and J by 0 bases, with 11 bases of the junction left unmatched. The CDR3 sequence is 18 residues long. CDR3: CASSPLAGLTSSTDTQYF. For the CDR3, the DNA is TGTGCCAGCAGTCCACTAGCGGGACTAACTTCTAGCACAGATACGCAGTATTTT.

This clonotype has just a few counts. The chain links TRBV4-1 to TRBJ2-6; D call uncertain. Deletions cut 1 base from V and 2 bases from J, with 6 bases between. CDR1 is MGHRA and CDR2 is YSYEKL in the germline V gene. This CDR3 spans 15 amino acids. CDR3 sequence (DNA): TGCGCCAGCAGCCAAGGGGCACCTGGGGCCAACGTCCTGACTTTC. The encoded protein is CASSQGAPGANVLTF.

This clonotype was detected many times. V and J are TRBV12-3 or TRBV12-4 and TRBJ1-3; D is unclear. This CDR3 contains 14 residues. V was trimmed by 3 bases and J by 1 base, leaving 7 bases between them. CDR3 coding DNA: TGTGCCAGCAGTTTCCGGGGTTCTGGAAACACCATATATTTT. Amino acids: CASSFRGSGNTIYF.

The chain combines TRBV12-5 with TRBJ2-4, with TRBD1 identical over 8 bases. Germline CDR1 and CDR2: LGHNT and FRNRAP. The CDR3 totals 18 residues. V gave up 3 bases and J gave up 0 bases; unmatched junction bases: 10. The CDR3 region is CASGFDRGPNLAKNIQYF. DNA of the CDR3: TGTGCTAGTGGTTTCGACAGGGGACCTAACCTAGCCAAAAACATTCAGTACTTC.

There are many counts of this clonotype. The V gene is TRBV25-1, the J gene TRBJ2-7; 8 bases are shared with TRBD1. This CDR3 has 14 amino acids. Germline loops: CDR1 MGHDK, CDR2 SYGVNS. V shed 4 bases and J 6 bases; nucleotides not matched to a gene: 8. The CDR3 nucleotides read TGTGCCAGCAGTGGACGAGGACAGGGCGGCGAGCAGTACTTC. It specifies CASSGRGQGGEQYF.

The CDR3 loop is CASSSLQRYEQYF. The CDR3 DNA is TGTGCCAGCAGTTCGTTACAGCGCTACGAGCAGTACTTC. The chain has TRBV28 and TRBJ2-7; D gene ambiguous. This CDR3 comprises 13 residues. CDR1 and CDR2 (germline): MDHEN, SYDVKM. The ends were cut back, 4 bases at V and 3 bases at J, with 10 bases in the middle.

The gene calls are TRBV7-9 and TRBJ2-2; maybe TRBD1 (6 bases). The CDR3 consists of 15 residues. V lost 8 bases, J lost 4 bases, and 17 bases lay in between. The V gene's germline CDR1 is SEHNR and CDR2 FQNEAQ (reference sequence). The CDR3 nucleotides are TGTGCCAGCTCCACCCTTGACAGGCCCACCGGGGAGCTGTTTTTT. Protein product: CASSTLDRPTGELFF.

The gene calls are TRBV15 and TRBJ2-1; 7 bases map to TRBD1. The CDR3 has 15 residues. With V trimmed by 6 bases and J by 13 bases, 18 bases remained unmatched. Germline V gene sequence: CDR1 LNHNV, CDR2 YYDKDF (reference sequence). This chain's CDR3 is CATSQGNRGYSTQFF. CDR3 DNA sequence: TGTGCCACCAGTCAGGGGAACAGGGGTTACTCCACTCAGTTCTTC.

This clonotype was seen repeatedly, ten times or more. The chain uses TRBV25-1 and TRBJ1-1; D call uncertain. Germline-derived CDR1 and CDR2 are MGHDK and SYGVNS. This CDR3 has 13 amino acids. The ends were cut back, 9 bases at V and 1 base at J, with 12 bases in the middle. CDR3 in amino acids: CASIDGRNTEAFF. The CDR3 DNA sequence: TGTGCCAGTATAGACGGACGGAACACTGAAGCTTTCTTT.

The genes are TRBV5-1 and TRBJ2-5; maybe TRBD2 (5 bases). The CDR3 covers 14 residues. Trimming took 0 bases from V and 9 from J, leaving 15 bases between them. Germline-derived CDR1 and CDR2 are SGHRS and YFSETQ. The CDR3 region is CASSLAERWRSQYF. The CDR3 DNA follows: TGCGCCAGCAGCTTGGCTGAGCGGTGGAGGTCCCAGTACTTC.

There are many counts of this clonotype. The chain uses TRBV20-1 and TRBJ2-7; no clear D gene. Trimming took 6 bases from V and 5 from J, leaving 20 bases between them. Germline CDR1 reads DFQATT; CDR2 reads SNEGSKA (reference sequence). The CDR3 length is 14 residues. The CDR3 is CSAEPRQLGHEQYF. Written as DNA, the CDR3 is TGCAGTGCAGAACCTAGACAACTCGGTCACGAGCAGTACTTC.

This clonotype was counted ten times or more. The V gene is TRBV7-2, the J gene TRBJ2-7; D gene uncertain. Germline V gene lookup returns CDR1 SGHTA and CDR2 FQGNSA. V was clipped by 4 bases and J by 3 bases, with 4 bases between them. The CDR3 has 11 residues. The CDR3 nucleotides are TGTGCCAGCAGCTCTAACTACGAGCAGTACTTC. It yields the protein CASSSNYEQYF.

This clonotype has only a few counts. The chain joins TRBV6-2 or TRBV6-3 to TRBJ2-3; the D gene is possibly TRBD1 (6 bases). CDR3 size: 15 residues. The V end was cut by 2 bases, the J end by 4 bases, with 13 bases between. CDR1 is MNHEY, CDR2 SVGEGT, per germline. The CDR3 here is CASSYPEQGPDTQYF. CDR3 DNA sequence: TGTGCCAGCAGTTACCCCGAACAGGGTCCAGATACGCAGTATTTT.

This clonotype was recorded a few times. The chain joins TRBV4-3 to TRBJ1-6; D gene unclear. Between the trimmed V and J ends, which lost 0 bases and 9 bases, there was a span of 12 bases. Per the germline V gene, CDR1 is LGHNA and CDR2 is YSLEER. The CDR3 has 15 residues. CDR3 nucleotide sequence: TGCGCCAGCAGCCAAGATGGCCTACAAGGTTCACCCCTCCACTTT. Its protein is CASSQDGLQGSPLHF.

This clonotype was seen repeatedly, ten times or more. The chain recombines TRBV12-3 or TRBV12-4 with TRBJ2-7; D might be TRBD2 (6 bases). Trimming removed 5 bases from V and 1 base from J, with 15 bases in between. The CDR3 totals 15 residues. The CDR3 loop reads CASSLPGSESYEQYF. CDR3 DNA sequence: TGTGCCAGCAGTCTCCCCGGGAGTGAATCCTACGAGCAGTACTTC.

The J gene is TRBJ2-7, the V gene TRBV4-1, with 10 positions matching TRBD2. The CDR3 covers 17 residues. The J segment lost 2 bases and the V segment lost 1 base, leaving 8 bases of the junction unmatched. Germline lookup yields CDR1 MGHRA and CDR2 YSYEKL. CDR3 sequence (DNA): TGCGCCAGCAGCCAAGTTATAGGGCTAGCGGGAGCCTACGAGCAGTACTTC. Its translation: CASSQVIGLAGAYEQYF.